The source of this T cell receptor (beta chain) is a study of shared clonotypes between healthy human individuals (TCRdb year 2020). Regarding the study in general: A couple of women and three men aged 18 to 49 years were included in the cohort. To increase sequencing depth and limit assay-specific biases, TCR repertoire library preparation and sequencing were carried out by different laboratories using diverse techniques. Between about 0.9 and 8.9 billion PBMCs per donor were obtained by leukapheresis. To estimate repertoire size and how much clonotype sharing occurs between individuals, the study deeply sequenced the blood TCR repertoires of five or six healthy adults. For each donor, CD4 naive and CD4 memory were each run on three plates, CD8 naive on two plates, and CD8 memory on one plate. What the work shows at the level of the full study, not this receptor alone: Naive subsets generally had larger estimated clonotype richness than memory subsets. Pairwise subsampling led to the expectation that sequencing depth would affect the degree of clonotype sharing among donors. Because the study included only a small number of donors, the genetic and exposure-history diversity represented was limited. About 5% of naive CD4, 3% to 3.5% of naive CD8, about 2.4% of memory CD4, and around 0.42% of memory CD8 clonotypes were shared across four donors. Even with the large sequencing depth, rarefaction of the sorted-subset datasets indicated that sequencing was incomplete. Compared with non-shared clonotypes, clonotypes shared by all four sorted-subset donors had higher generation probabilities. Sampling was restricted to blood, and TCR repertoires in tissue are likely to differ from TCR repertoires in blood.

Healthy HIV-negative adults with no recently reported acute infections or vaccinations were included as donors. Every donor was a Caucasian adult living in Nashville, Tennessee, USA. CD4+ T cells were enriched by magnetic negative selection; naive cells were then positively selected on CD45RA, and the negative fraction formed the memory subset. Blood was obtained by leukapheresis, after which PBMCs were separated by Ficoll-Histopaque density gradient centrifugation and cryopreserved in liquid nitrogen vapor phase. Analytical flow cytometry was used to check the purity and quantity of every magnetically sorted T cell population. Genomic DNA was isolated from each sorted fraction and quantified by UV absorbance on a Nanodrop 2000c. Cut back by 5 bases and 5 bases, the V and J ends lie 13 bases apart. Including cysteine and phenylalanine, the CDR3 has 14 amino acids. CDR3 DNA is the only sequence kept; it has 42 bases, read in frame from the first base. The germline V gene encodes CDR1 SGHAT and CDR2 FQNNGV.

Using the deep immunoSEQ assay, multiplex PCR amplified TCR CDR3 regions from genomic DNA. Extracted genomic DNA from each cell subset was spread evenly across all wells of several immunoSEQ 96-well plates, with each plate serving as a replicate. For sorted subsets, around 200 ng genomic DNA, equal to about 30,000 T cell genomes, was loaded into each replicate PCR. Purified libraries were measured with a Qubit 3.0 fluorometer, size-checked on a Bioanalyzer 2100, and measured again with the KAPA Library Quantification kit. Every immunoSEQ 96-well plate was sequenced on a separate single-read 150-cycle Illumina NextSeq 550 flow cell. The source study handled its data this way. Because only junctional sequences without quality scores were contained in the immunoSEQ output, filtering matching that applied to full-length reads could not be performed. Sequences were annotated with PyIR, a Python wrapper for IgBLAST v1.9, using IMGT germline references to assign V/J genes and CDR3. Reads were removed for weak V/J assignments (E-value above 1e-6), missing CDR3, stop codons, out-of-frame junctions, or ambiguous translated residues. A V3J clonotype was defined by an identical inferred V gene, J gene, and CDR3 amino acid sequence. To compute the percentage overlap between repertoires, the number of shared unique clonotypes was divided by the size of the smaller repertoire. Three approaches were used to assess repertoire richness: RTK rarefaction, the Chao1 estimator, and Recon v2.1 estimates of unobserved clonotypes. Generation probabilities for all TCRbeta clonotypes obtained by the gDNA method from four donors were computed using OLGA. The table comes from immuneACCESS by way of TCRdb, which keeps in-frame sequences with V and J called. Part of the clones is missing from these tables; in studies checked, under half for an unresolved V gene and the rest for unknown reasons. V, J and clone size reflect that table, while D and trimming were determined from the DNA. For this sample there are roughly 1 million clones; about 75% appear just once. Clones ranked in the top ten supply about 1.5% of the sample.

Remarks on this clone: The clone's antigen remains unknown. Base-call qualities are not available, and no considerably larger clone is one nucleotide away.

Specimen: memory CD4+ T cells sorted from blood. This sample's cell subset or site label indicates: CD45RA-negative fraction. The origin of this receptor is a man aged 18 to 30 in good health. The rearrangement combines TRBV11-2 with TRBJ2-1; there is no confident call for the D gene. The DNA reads TGTGCCAGCAGCCGTGAGGCGAGAAACAATGAGCAGTTCTTC. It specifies CASSREARNNEQFF.